This T cell receptor (beta chain) was obtained from a study of STAT3 mutations in large granular lymphocyte leukemia. Turning to the study itself: Roughly half the longitudinally sequenced T-LGLL patients had canonical STAT3 mutations.

TCRbeta libraries averaged about 40,773 productive templates per sample. Method: immunoSEQ multiplex PCR; TCRdb's copy keeps in-frame clones and lacks some. The sample includes around 8,600 clones, 85% to 90% seen only once; the top ten take over 75%. Study conclusions and caveats: In several patients, dominant TCR clone burden exceeded STAT3 mutant burden. After therapy, about 35% of the 18 patients switched clonotypes, all new clones STAT3 wild type. Every T-cell large granular lymphocyte leukemia patient had at least one immunodominant TCR beta clonotype.

As to this clone: Its antigen is not identified.

CDR3 length: 14 residues. Trimming shortened V by 4 bases and J by 4 bases, and 12 bases separated the two germline ends. Germline values: CDR1 SGHNT, CDR2 YYREEE (reference sequence). This TCR was sampled from a man older than 75 with T-cell large granular lymphocyte leukemia. Some clones in this sample may be carry-over from other donors' samples. The chain recombines TRBV5-4 with TRBJ1-3; weak D call: TRBD1 (5 bases). Sequenced sample: peripheral blood mononuclear cells. CDR3 sequence (DNA): TGTGCCAGCAGCCCCCGGACAACAGGAAACACCATATATTTT. Amino acids: CASSPRTTGNTIYF. Using reference TRBV5-4 and TRBJ1-3 for the parts outside the CDR3, the full variable domain is ETGVTQSPTHLIKTRGQQVTLRCSSQSGHNTVSWYQQALGQGPQFIFQYYREEENGRGNFPPRFSGLQFPNYSSELNVNALELDDSALYLCASSPRTTGNTIYFGEGSWLTVV.